This T cell receptor beta chain is drawn from a study of blood T cell repertoires in COVID-19 (dated by TCRdb to the early 2020s). Notes on the research overall: Samples covering the acute and convalescent phases of COVID-19 were provided by collaborators in the United States, Italy and Spain. The samples were drawn from the first 160 participants of the ongoing ImmuneRACE study and from roughly 1,300 subjects provided by 6 global collaborators. The repertoires were made available in a free public database intended to serve as a resource for research on the immune response to SARS-CoV-2. A de-identified subject ID, COVID-19 status, age in years and sex were almost always included in the sample metadata. The dataset comprised deeply sampled blood TCRbeta repertoires from subjects exposed to, actively infected with, or recovered from COVID-19. Where available, HLA class I and class II types were taken from metadata supplied by the sample provider and were not determined by assay-based typing. The prospective study material was composed of cDNA or gDNA derived from T cells, B-cell-depleted T cells, or PBMCs. General study outcomes and caveats: The amount of clinical and demographic metadata varied by source and participant and was provided uncurated.

About this clone: Its target antigen remains unknown. The sample holds no much larger clone one base away, and base qualities are not on file.

Enrolling through a virtual design, the prospective study's participants ranged in age from roughly 18 to 95 years and lived across around 25 United States geographic areas. In the prospective study, participants were assigned to cohorts based on the clinical history participants reported in a screening survey and a study questionnaire. Recovered participants in ImmuneRACE Cohort 3 were defined as having two consecutive negative NP/OP PCR tests, clearance from a healthcare professional, or resolution of symptoms. In the prospective study, mobile phlebotomists collected whole blood, serum and a nasopharyngeal or oropharyngeal swab from each participant. Additional blood draws and questionnaires over a roughly two-month period could optionally be provided by prospective study participants. Before DNA extraction, prospective study blood samples were shipped either frozen or at room temperature. CDR1 SGHRS and CDR2 YFSETQ are derived from the germline V gene. There are 14 amino acids in the CDR3, from cysteine to phenylalanine inclusive. This entry keeps only the CDR3 DNA: 42 bases, framed from base 1. Trimming takes 1 base from V and 5 bases from J, and the germline ends sit 11 bases apart.

The immunoSEQ Assay, a bias-controlled multiplex PCR, was used to amplify TCRbeta CDR3 regions from genomic DNA. The study's own analysis went as follows. Nucleated cell counts per sample were estimated from amplification of reference gene primers within the assay. Sequence reads were collapsed and filtered to measure the absolute abundance of every unique TCRbeta CDR3 rearrangement. Productive Simpson clonality was computed per sample as the square root of Simpson's diversity index over productive rearrangements. The immuneACCESS repertoire file appears here via TCRdb, limited to in-frame rearrangements. These files lack a portion of the clones; in checked studies, under half of the deficit traces to unresolved V genes, and the cause of the others is not known. Clonal size and the V and J genes are those of that table, whereas D and trimming came from the DNA. The sample yields approximately 300,000 clones; more than 85% were counted once. The biggest ten clones account for about 18% of the sample.

The sequence was collected from a woman aged 30 to 39 who had recovered from COVID-19. Sequencing used PBMCs or T cells enriched from blood (not recorded which). The chain is assembled from TRBV5-1 and TRBJ2-3, with a weak D call of TRBD1 (5 bases match). This receptor has the CDR3 CASSLLLGEDTQYF. The DNA sequence is given as TGCGCCAGCAGCTTGCTCCTAGGGGAAGATACGCAGTATTTT.